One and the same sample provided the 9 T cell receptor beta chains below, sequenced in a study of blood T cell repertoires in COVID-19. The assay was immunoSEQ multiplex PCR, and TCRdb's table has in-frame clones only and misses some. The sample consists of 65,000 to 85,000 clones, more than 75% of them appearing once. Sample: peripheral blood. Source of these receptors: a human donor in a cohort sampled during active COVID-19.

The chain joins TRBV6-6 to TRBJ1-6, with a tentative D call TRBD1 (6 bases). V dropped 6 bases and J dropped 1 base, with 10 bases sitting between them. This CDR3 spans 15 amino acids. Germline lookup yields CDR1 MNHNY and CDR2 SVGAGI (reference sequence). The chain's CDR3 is CASSSQGSYNSPLHF. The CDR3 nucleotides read TGTGCCAGCAGCTCACAGGGTTCCTATAATTCACCCCTCCACTTT.

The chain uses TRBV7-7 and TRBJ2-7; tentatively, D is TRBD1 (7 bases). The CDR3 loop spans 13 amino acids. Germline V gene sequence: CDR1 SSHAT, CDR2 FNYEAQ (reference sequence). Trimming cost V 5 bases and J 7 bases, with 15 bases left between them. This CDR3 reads CASSLTAGGEQYF. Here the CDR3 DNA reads TGTGCCAGCAGCCTGACCGCAGGGGGGGAGCAGTACTTC.

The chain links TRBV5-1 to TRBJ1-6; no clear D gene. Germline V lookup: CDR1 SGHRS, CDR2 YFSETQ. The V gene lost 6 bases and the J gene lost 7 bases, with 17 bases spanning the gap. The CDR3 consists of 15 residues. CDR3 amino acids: CASKSEELRNSPLHF. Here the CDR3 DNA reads TGCGCCAGCAAATCAGAGGAGCTTAGGAATTCACCCCTCCACTTT.

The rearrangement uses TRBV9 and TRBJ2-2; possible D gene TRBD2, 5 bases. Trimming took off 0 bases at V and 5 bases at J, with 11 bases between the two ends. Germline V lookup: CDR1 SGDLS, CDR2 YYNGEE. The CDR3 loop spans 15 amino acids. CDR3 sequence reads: CASSVAFGVTGELFF. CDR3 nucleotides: TGTGCCAGCAGCGTAGCGTTCGGGGTGACCGGGGAGCTGTTTTTT.

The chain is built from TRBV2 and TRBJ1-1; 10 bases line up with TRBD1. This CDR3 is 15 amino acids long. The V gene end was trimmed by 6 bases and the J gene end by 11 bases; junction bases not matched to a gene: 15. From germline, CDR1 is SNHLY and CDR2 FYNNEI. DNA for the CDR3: TGTGCCAGCAGATGGGACAGGGGCCGGAACTCGGTCGCTTTCTTT. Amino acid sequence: CASRWDRGRNSVAFF.

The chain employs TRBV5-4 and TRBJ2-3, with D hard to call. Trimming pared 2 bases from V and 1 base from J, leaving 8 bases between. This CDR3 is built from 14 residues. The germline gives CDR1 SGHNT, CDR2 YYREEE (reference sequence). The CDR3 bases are TGTGCCAGCAGCTTACAGAGACGCACAGATACGCAGTATTTT. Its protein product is CASSLQRRTDTQYF.

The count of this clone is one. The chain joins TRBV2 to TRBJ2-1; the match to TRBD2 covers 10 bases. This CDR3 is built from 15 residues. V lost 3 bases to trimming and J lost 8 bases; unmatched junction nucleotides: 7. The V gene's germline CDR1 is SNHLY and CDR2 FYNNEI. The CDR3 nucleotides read TGTGCCAGCAGTGACTCAGCGGGGGGGCCTTATGAGCAGTTCTTC. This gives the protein CASSDSAGGPYEQFF.

CDR3 residues: CASSQSSQGATTEAFF. The DNA of the CDR3 is TGCGCCAGCAGTCAATCGAGCCAGGGGGCTACCACTGAAGCTTTCTTT. This chain uses TRBV23-1 with TRBJ1-1; TRBD1 agrees at 8 bases. TRBV23-1 is an ORF for which the function is uncertain. Trimming cost V 0 bases and J 4 bases; bases outside gene matches: 7. This CDR3 has 16 residues.

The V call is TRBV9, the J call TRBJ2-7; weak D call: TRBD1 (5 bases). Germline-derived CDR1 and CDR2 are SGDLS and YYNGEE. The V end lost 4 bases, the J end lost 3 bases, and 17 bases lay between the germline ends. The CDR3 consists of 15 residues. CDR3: CASSPNSGSYYEQYF. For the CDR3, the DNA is TGTGCCAGCAGCCCCAATTCAGGGTCTTACTACGAGCAGTACTTC.